This T cell receptor beta chain stems from a study of blood T cell repertoires in COVID-19. This clone was counted between two and nine times. Clones were sequenced by immunoSEQ multiplex PCR, and TCRdb holds only the in-frame ones, with some missing. Of around 180,000 clones in the sample, more than 75% were seen once. Individuals aged about 18 to 95 years were recruited from around 22 US areas. Participants' own reports of clinical history determined their cohort assignment. Resolution of symptoms, clearance, or two negative PCRs was present in recovered Cohort 3 donors. CDR1 is SEHNR, CDR2 FQNEAQ, per germline (reference sequence). Trimming took 7 bases from V and 3 from J; bases not matched to a gene: 4. The CDR3 extends over 14 amino acids.

The receptor was isolated from a woman in her twenties or thirties who had recovered from COVID-19. Sequenced: PBMCs or T cells enriched from blood (not recorded which). V is TRBV7-9 and J is TRBJ2-1, with 9 bases fitting TRBD1. The CDR3 is CASTLDRGYNEQFF. For the CDR3, the DNA is TGTGCCAGCACTCTGGACAGGGGCTACAATGAGCAGTTCTTC. Variable domain in full (rest from reference TRBV7-9 and TRBJ2-1): DTGVSQNPRHKITKRGQNVTFRCDPISEHNRLYWYRQTLGQGPEFLTYFQNEAQLEKSRLLSDRFSAERPKGSFSTLEIQRTEQGDSAMYLCASTLDRGYNEQFFGPGTRLTVL.